This T cell receptor (beta chain) emerged from a study of OX40 agonist ivuxolimab in advanced cancers. Study overall: Past anti-PD-1, anti-PD-L1 or anti-CTLA-4 therapy was accepted, and roughly 37% had received some. One patient with hepatocellular carcinoma and two with cutaneous melanoma, three in all, had partial responses. Study results and limitations: The antigens recognized by the expanded peripheral T cells, that is their antigen specificity, were not determined.

In regard to this clone: As yet, its antigen is unknown.

Germline V gene lookup returns CDR1 MNHEY and CDR2 SMNVEV (reference sequence). This CDR3 has 16 residues. V dropped 3 bases and J dropped 3; count of bases not matched to a gene: 7. The data were produced by immunoSEQ multiplex PCR, yet TCRdb's version contains in-frame clones alone and is incomplete. The data contain approximately 73,000 clones, roughly 89% of them singletons. The material was CD4+ or CD8+ T cells sorted from blood, obtained in a trial of the OX40 agonist ivuxolimab. The rearrangement joins TRBV27 to TRBJ2-4, with 8 bases fitting TRBD2. The receptor's source is an adult with an advanced solid tumor such as melanoma, head and neck, liver or kidney cancer. In nucleotides, the CDR3 is TGTGCCAGCAGTTTGGGAGGGGGACTAGTCAAAAACATTCAGTACTTC. Its protein is CASSLGGGLVKNIQYF.